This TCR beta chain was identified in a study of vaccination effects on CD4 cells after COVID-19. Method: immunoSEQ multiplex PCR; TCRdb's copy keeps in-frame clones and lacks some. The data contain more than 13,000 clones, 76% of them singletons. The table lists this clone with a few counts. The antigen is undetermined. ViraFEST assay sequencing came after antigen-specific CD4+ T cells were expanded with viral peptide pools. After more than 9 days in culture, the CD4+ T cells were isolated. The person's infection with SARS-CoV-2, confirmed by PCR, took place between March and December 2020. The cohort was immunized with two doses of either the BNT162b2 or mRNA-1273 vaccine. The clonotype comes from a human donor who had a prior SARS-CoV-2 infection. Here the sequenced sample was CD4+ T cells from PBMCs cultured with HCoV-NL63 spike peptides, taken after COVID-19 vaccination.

The CDR3 nucleotides read TGCGCCAGCAGCCTAAGGGGGGGCAGCAATCAGCCCCAGCATTTT. Its protein product is CASSLRGGSNQPQHF. The chain combines TRBV4-1 with TRBJ1-5, with a possible D match to TRBD1 (6 bases). CDR3 length: 15 amino acids. Trimming left V 4 bases short and J 1 base short, with 11 bases between. Looked up from germline, CDR1 is MGHRA and CDR2 is YSYEKL.